These 16 T cell receptor beta chains were sequenced from one sample in a study of blood T cells in healthy people across ages. The use of a sample-barcoded 5' primer and a J-beta primer mix characterized a second PCR of roughly 7 to 12 cycles. TCRdb re-analysed the 5' RACE reads in MiXCR, keeping a single row per CDR3 protein. The top ten hold about 11% of the sample, which has under 2 million distinct CDR3 sequences, 34% seen once. The material sequenced was blood. Receptors were obtained from a woman in her thirties in good health.

The J gene is TRBJ1-1, the V gene TRBV5-1, with D possibly TRBD1 on 6 matching bases. Germline V gene data show CDR1 as SGHRS and CDR2 as YFSETQ. The CDR3 contains 16 residues. Trimming shortened V by 7 bases and J by 4 bases, and 23 bases separated the two germline ends. CDR3 nucleotide sequence: TGCGCCAGCGGTGCGGGGGGCGGTTTTAGTGCCACTGAAGCTTTCTTT. Amino acids: CASGAGGGFSATEAFF. The full variable domain, rest sourced from reference TRBV5-1 and TRBJ1-1, is KAGVTQTPRYLIKTRGQQVTLSCSPISGHRSVSWYQQTPGQGLQFLFEYFSETQRNKGNFPGRFSGRQFSNSRSEMNVSTLELGDSALYLCASGAGGGFSATEAFFGQGTRLTVV.

The sample holds a few counts of this clonotype. The chain couples TRBV20-1 to TRBJ2-7; maybe TRBD2 (5 bases). This CDR3 is built from 12 residues. Trimming removed 5 bases at V and 3 bases at J, with 11 bases between. The germline V gene encodes CDR1 DFQATT and CDR2 SNEGSKA (reference sequence). The CDR3 coding sequence is TGCAGTGCTGTTGAGGGTATCTACGAGCAGTACTTC. Amino acid sequence: CSAVEGIYEQYF.

The rearrangement links TRBV3-1 to TRBJ2-5; D remains unclear. The CDR3 is made up of 16 amino acids. The ends were cut back, 0 bases at V and 9 bases at J, with 20 bases in the middle. Germline CDR1 reads LGHDT; CDR2 reads YNNKEL (reference sequence). CDR3 loop: CASSQEYGFSRRSQYF. The DNA for the CDR3 is TGTGCCAGCAGCCAAGAATATGGCTTTTCGCGGAGATCCCAGTACTTC.

This clonotype was observed a single time. At one of its ends the junction is not consistent with the germline gene, which may arise from a read error. The genes are TRBV5-1 and TRBJ2-3, with TRBD2 matching over 10 bases. Germline CDR1 and CDR2: SGHRS and YFSETQ. The CDR3 totals 17 residues. The CDR3 DNA sequence: TGCGTCAGCAGCCCTCAAACTAGCGGGGCTCCCACAGATACGCAGTATTTT. Residues: CVSSPQTSGAPTDTQYF.

The chain links TRBV6-2 or TRBV6-3 to TRBJ1-5; D is perhaps TRBD1 (5 bases). The germline gives CDR1 MNHEY, CDR2 SVGEGT. V was shortened by 4 bases and J by 5 bases, with 9 bases between the two germline ends. This CDR3 has 13 amino acids. The CDR3 DNA reads as TGTGCCAGCAGTTGGACAAACCATCAGCCCCAGCATTTT. Residues: CASSWTNHQPQHF.

Ten or more counts support this clonotype. The chain joins TRBV27 to TRBJ2-5; 7 nucleotides match TRBD2. Germline CDR1 and CDR2: MNHEY and SMNVEV (reference sequence). There are 13 residues in the CDR3. V lost 4 bases to trimming and J lost 4 bases; unmatched junction nucleotides: 3. CDR3 amino acids: CASSSGRRETQYF. In nucleotides, the CDR3 is TGTGCCAGCAGTTCCGGGAGGCGAGAGACCCAGTACTTC.

About this clonotype itself: This could be a read error, since a much larger clone is one nucleotide away. The chain couples TRBV6-5 to TRBJ2-5; 10 nucleotides match TRBD1. The CDR3 sequence is 12 residues long. The ends lost 9 bases at V and 9 bases at J; junction bases unmatched: 7. Germline V gene lookup returns CDR1 MNHEY and CDR2 SVGAGI. Here the CDR3 DNA reads TGTGCCAGAAGTGGGACAGGGGCGTCCCAGTACTTC. This codes for CARSGTGASQYF.

The chain uses TRBV5-1 and TRBJ2-5; D tentatively fits TRBD1 or TRBD2 (6 bases each). This CDR3 region has 15 residues. With 2 bases removed from V and 5 bases from J, the gap between germline ends came to 16 bases. Germline CDR1 reads SGHRS; CDR2 reads YFSETQ. CDR3 in DNA: TGCGCCAGCAGCTTTCGTCGGGGGCTAGGGGAGACCCAGTACTTC. It codes for CASSFRRGLGETQYF.

This clonotype was counted between two and nine times. This chain uses TRBV7-9 with TRBJ2-1; 10 nucleotides match TRBD2. Germline CDR1 SEHNR, CDR2 FQNEAQ (reference sequence). J lost 12 bases, V lost 5 bases, and 10 bases had no gene match. This CDR3 spans 14 amino acids. The CDR3 bases are TGTGCCAGCAGCGCCTCGAGCGGGAGGGGTGGGCAGTTCTTC. Translating it yields CASSASSGRGGQFF. Based on the CDR3 plus reference TRBV7-9 and TRBJ2-1, the full variable domain is DTGVSQNPRHKITKRGQNVTFRCDPISEHNRLYWYRQTLGQGPEFLTYFQNEAQLEKSRLLSDRFSAERPKGSFSTLEIQRTEQGDSAMYLCASSASSGRGGQFFGPGTRLTVL.

This clonotype was seen many times. V usage is TRBV28 and J usage is TRBJ1-4; D is ambiguous. The germline V gene encodes CDR1 MDHEN and CDR2 SYDVKM. Trimming left V 2 bases short and J 10 bases short, with 11 bases between. This CDR3 comprises 13 residues. CDR3 loop: CASSLAGFGKLFF. In nucleotides, the CDR3 is TGTGCCAGCAGTTTAGCGGGTTTTGGAAAACTGTTTTTT.

This rearrangement joins TRBV20-1 to TRBJ1-6, with 8 bases aligning to TRBD1. Looked up from germline, CDR1 is DFQATT and CDR2 is SNEGSKA (reference sequence). This CDR3 has 17 amino acids. The J segment lost 0 bases and the V segment lost 2 bases, leaving 6 bases of the junction unmatched. CDR3 protein: CSARPGTGNSYNSPLHF. CDR3 nucleotide sequence: TGCAGTGCTAGACCTGGGACAGGCAACTCCTATAATTCACCCCTCCACTTT.

This clonotype was counted only a few times. The V gene is TRBV29-1, the J gene TRBJ2-1, with D hard to call. V gave up 5 bases and J gave up 0 bases, with 8 bases separating them. CDR1 is SQVTM, CDR2 ANQGSEA, per germline. The CDR3 runs 13 residues. CDR3 sequence (DNA): TGCAGCGTTCCCCACAGCTCCTACAATGAGCAGTTCTTC. Translated: CSVPHSSYNEQFF.

The chain has TRBV27 and TRBJ2-1; a weak D match, TRBD2 (5 bases). Germline assignment: CDR1 MNHEY and CDR2 SMNVEV (reference sequence). Trimming took 3 bases from V and 2 from J, leaving 17 bases between them. The CDR3 extends over 17 amino acids. CDR3 in DNA: TGTGCCAGCAGTTTCGGGGTGATGAGGGTCCCCTACAATGAGCAGTTCTTC. Translated: CASSFGVMRVPYNEQFF.

This clonotype was detected only a few times. This sequence joins TRBV6-6 and TRBJ2-7; 8 bases align to TRBD2. CDR3 length: 17 residues. Looked up from germline, CDR1 is MNHNY and CDR2 is SVGAGI (reference sequence). Trimming at V came to 6 bases and at J to 2 bases, leaving 15 bases not matched to a gene. CDR3 protein: CASSLRGSRAGAYEQYF. The CDR3 bases are TGTGCCAGCAGCCTTCGCGGGTCTCGAGCGGGAGCCTACGAGCAGTACTTC.

The chain uses TRBV20-1 and TRBJ2-7; maybe TRBD1 (6 bases). V was shortened by 7 bases and J by 0 bases, with 19 bases between the two germline ends. CDR3 length: 15 amino acids. Per the germline V gene, CDR1 is DFQATT and CDR2 is SNEGSKA (reference sequence). The chain's CDR3 is CSVPLRQDLSYEQYF. As DNA, the CDR3 is TGCAGTGTCCCCCTAAGACAGGACCTCTCCTACGAGCAGTACTTC.

On this clonotype itself: This clone may be a read error of a much larger clone one base away. The rearrangement joins TRBV7-2 to TRBJ2-3; D not resolved. CDR3 size: 15 residues. Trimming stripped 2 bases from V and 5 bases from J, with 14 bases between. Germline lookup yields CDR1 SGHTA and CDR2 FQGNSA. CDR3 region: CTSSLMGKFGDTQYF. CDR3 nucleotides: TGTACCAGCAGCTTAATGGGAAAATTTGGAGATACGCAGTATTTT.